The rows below give T cell receptor beta chains drawn from one sample of a study of cytomegalovirus exposure and HLA in healthy donors. Only in-frame clones appear in the TCRdb table, and some are missing; sequencing was by immunoSEQ multiplex PCR. The sample gives 150,000 or so clones, nearly 80% of which show up once; 13% is in the top ten. Source material: PBMCs. These receptors originate from a man younger than 45 in good health and CMV-seropositive. The CDR3 runs from the conserved cysteine through the conserved F or W. The order of the fields is D gene, V gene, J gene, clone size, CDR3 protein, CDR3 DNA. A D gene is named only where the DNA matches it firmly. Expanded clones are given a class, and other clones once, few, many or no size at all.

TRBD2	TRBV7-9	TRBJ2-3	-	CASSHSGRRTDTQYF	TGTGCCAGCAGTCATAGCGGGAGGAGAACAGATACGCAGTATTTT
TRBD2	TRBV7-2	TRBJ2-7	-	CASSLDGTSLVQYF	TGTGCCAGCAGCTTAGACGGGACTAGCTTAGTGCAGTACTTC
-	TRBV19	TRBJ2-3	-	CASRANTDTQYF	TGTGCCAGTAGGGCCAACACAGATACGCAGTATTTT
-	TRBV7-5	TRBJ1-5	-	CARSTGRTGTDSLQPQHF	TGTGCCAGAAGCACAGGGAGGACCGGGACAGACTCTCTTCAGCCCCAGCATTTT
TRBD1	TRBV6-5	TRBJ2-7	-	CASSYSNRGEQYF	TGTGCCAGCAGTTACTCAAACAGGGGCGAGCAGTACTTC
TRBD1	TRBV28	TRBJ1-2	-	CASRWGTGWRGYTF	TGTGCCAGCAGGTGGGGGACAGGCTGGCGTGGCTACACCTTC
TRBD2	TRBV19	TRBJ2-1	-	CASSIDRSGNEQFF	TGTGCCAGTAGTATAGATCGTAGCGGGAATGAGCAGTTCTTC
TRBD2	TRBV7-3	TRBJ2-3	once	CASSPSGSADTQYF	TGTGCCAGCAGTCCTAGCGGGAGTGCAGATACGCAGTATTTT
TRBD1	TRBV4-1	TRBJ2-7	once	CASSQVGQGVHEQYF	TGCGCCAGCAGCCAAGTAGGGCAGGGGGTCCACGAGCAGTACTTC
TRBD2	TRBV9	TRBJ2-5	-	CASSRGGAVQETQYF	TGTGCCAGCAGCCGCGGGGGAGCGGTACAAGAGACCCAGTACTTC
-	TRBV15	TRBJ1-3	-	CATSRDSRGTKNTIYF	TGTGCCACCAGCAGAGATTCGAGGGGGACGAAAAACACCATATATTTT
-	TRBV4-2	TRBJ1-1	-	CASSQVRAGRLSTEAFF	TGTGCCAGCAGCCAAGTCCGGGCAGGGAGGTTGTCCACTGAAGCTTTCTTT
-	TRBV5-5	TRBJ2-7	-	CASSSLSPYEQYF	TGTGCCAGCAGTTCCCTATCCCCCTACGAGCAGTACTTC
TRBD1	TRBV19	TRBJ2-2	-	CASSTNRQGTNTGELFF	TGTGCCAGTAGTACCAACCGACAGGGGACGAACACCGGGGAGCTGTTTTTT
-	TRBV4-2	TRBJ1-5	-	CASSQQNNQPQHF	TGTGCCAGCAGCCAACAAAACAATCAGCCCCAGCATTTT
TRBD1	TRBV4-2	TRBJ1-5	-	CASSRTGQGDQPQHF	TGTGCCAGCAGCCGAACTGGACAGGGAGATCAGCCCCAGCATTTT
-	TRBV19	TRBJ1-4	-	CASSIGQGTTNEKLFF	TGTGCCAGTAGTATCGGGCAGGGGACAACTAATGAAAAACTGTTTTTT
TRBD2	TRBV5-6	TRBJ2-1	-	CASTSKRGSNWNEQFF	TGTGCCAGCACCTCAAAGCGGGGGTCGAACTGGAATGAGCAGTTCTTC
TRBD1	TRBV5-4	TRBJ2-1	-	CASSPGQGAYEQFF	TGTGCCAGCAGCCCGGGACAGGGGGCATATGAGCAGTTCTTC
-	TRBV2	TRBJ1-2	-	CASSRDGGYGYTF	TGTGCCAGCAGCCGAGACGGAGGGTATGGCTACACCTTC
-	TRBV30	TRBJ2-7	-	CAWSVTGSSYEQYF	TGTGCCTGGAGTGTAACGGGGAGCTCCTACGAGCAGTACTTC
-	TRBV5-4	TRBJ2-2	-	CASRVRGANTGELFF	TGTGCCAGCAGGGTTCGTGGAGCGAACACCGGGGAGCTGTTTTTT
-	TRBV5-1	TRBJ2-1	once	CASSLNGRDGREQFF	TGCGCCAGCAGCTTGAATGGCAGGGATGGGCGTGAGCAGTTCTTC
-	TRBV9	TRBJ1-5	-	CASSASTNQPQHF	TGTGCCAGCAGCGCCTCGACAAATCAGCCCCAGCATTTT
TRBD2	TRBV7-9	TRBJ2-2	-	CASSLEARYRGRAPGELFF	TGTGCCAGCAGCTTAGAGGCCAGATACCGCGGGAGGGCCCCCGGGGAGCTGTTTTTT
TRBD1	TRBV9	TRBJ1-2	-	CASSVGNRGRYGYTF	TGTGCCAGCAGCGTAGGGAACAGGGGAAGGTATGGCTACACCTTC
-	TRBV2	TRBJ1-1	-	CASRSQLNTEAFF	TGTGCCAGCAGATCCCAGTTGAACACTGAAGCTTTCTTT
-	TRBV19	TRBJ2-3	-	CASSNGGFTDTQYF	TGTGCCAGTAGTAATGGGGGGTTCACAGATACGCAGTATTTT
-	TRBV7-2	TRBJ2-1	-	CASSLARGTYNEQFF	TGTGCCAGCAGCTTAGCACGCGGAACCTACAATGAGCAGTTCTTC
TRBD2	TRBV7-8	TRBJ2-1	-	CASSLEGGSTYNEQFF	TGTGCCAGCAGCTTAGAAGGCGGGAGTACCTACAATGAGCAGTTCTTC
-	TRBV29-1	TRBJ2-2	few	CSVVWERAGGELFF	TGCAGCGTTGTGTGGGAGAGAGCGGGCGGGGAGCTGTTTTTT
-	TRBV27	TRBJ1-4	-	CASSLTRGEKLFF	TGTGCCAGCAGTTTGACGAGAGGTGAAAAACTGTTTTTT
TRBD2	TRBV10-3	TRBJ2-7	-	CAISESTSGRVEQYF	TGTGCCATCAGTGAGTCGACTAGCGGGAGGGTCGAGCAGTACTTC
-	TRBV27	TRBJ1-5	-	CASRSPADYSNQPQHF	TGTGCCAGCAGATCCCCTGCGGATTATAGCAATCAGCCCCAGCATTTT
-	TRBV7-9	TRBJ2-5	-	CASSREGLWETQYF	TGTGCCAGCAGCAGAGAGGGACTGTGGGAGACCCAGTACTTC
TRBD2	TRBV7-3	TRBJ2-3	-	CASSSGLAGESTDTQYF	TGTGCCAGCAGCTCGGGACTAGCGGGGGAGAGCACAGATACGCAGTATTTT
TRBD1	TRBV19	TRBJ2-5	-	CASSETGGAPSQYF	TGTGCCAGTAGTGAAACAGGGGGCGCCCCATCCCAGTACTTC
-	TRBV28	TRBJ1-4	-	CATYRAPNEKLFF	TGTGCCACATACAGGGCCCCTAATGAAAAACTGTTTTTT
-	TRBV7-9	TRBJ1-1	-	CASSLQGPSGNTEAFF	TGTGCCAGCAGCTTACAGGGTCCCTCAGGGAACACTGAAGCTTTCTTT
-	TRBV6-5	TRBJ1-2	-	CASSSQVRDYGYTF	TGTGCCAGCAGTTCCCAAGTGCGGGACTATGGCTACACCTTC
-	TRBV7-9	TRBJ2-3	-	CASSFSPGGPDTQYF	TGTGCCAGCAGCTTCTCCCCAGGTGGCCCAGATACGCAGTATTTT
-	TRBV5-5	TRBJ1-2	-	CASSLVTSQGYGYTF	TGTGCCAGCAGCTTGGTAACATCACAGGGCTATGGCTACACCTTC
-	TRBV4-2	TRBJ2-3	-	CASSQGSYRDTQYF	TGTGCCAGCAGCCAGGGGAGTTACCGAGATACGCAGTATTTT
-	TRBV9	TRBJ2-3	-	CASSVASGSTDTQYF	TGTGCCAGCAGCGTAGCAAGCGGAAGCACAGATACGCAGTATTTT
-	TRBV5-1	TRBJ1-5	-	CASSLAAGEVNQPQHF	TGCGCCAGCAGCTTGGCCGCGGGGGAGGTCAATCAGCCCCAGCATTTT
-	TRBV15	TRBJ2-3	-	CATEQADTQYF	TGTGCCACCGAGCAGGCAGATACGCAGTATTTT
TRBD2	TRBV11-3	TRBJ2-2	-	CASSSGLAGTGELFF	TGTGCCAGCAGTTCGGGACTAGCGGGCACCGGGGAGCTGTTTTTT
TRBD1	TRBV13	TRBJ1-2	-	CASSIQGNGYTF	TGTGCCAGCAGCATACAGGGGAATGGCTACACCTTC
-	TRBV6-5	TRBJ2-7	-	CASSYSMAPTGKQYF	TGTGCCAGCAGTTACTCGATGGCGCCGACGGGAAAGCAGTACTTC
-	TRBV15	TRBJ2-7	-	CATSRGTGIFHEQYF	TGTGCCACCAGCAGAGGCACAGGGATTTTCCACGAGCAGTACTTC
-	TRBV19	TRBJ1-5	once	CASSISRNQPQHF	TGTGCCAGTAGTATTAGCCGCAATCAGCCCCAGCATTTT
-	TRBV19	TRBJ2-4	-	CASSGFRGDLAKNIQYF	TGTGCCAGTAGCGGCTTCCGCGGAGACCTAGCCAAAAACATTCAGTACTTC
-	TRBV7-2	TRBJ2-7	-	CASSLERDSYEQYF	TGTGCCAGCAGCTTAGAACGGGACTCGTACGAGCAGTACTTC
-	TRBV11-3	TRBJ2-3	-	CASSISEADTQYF	TGTGCCAGCAGCATATCGGAGGCAGATACGCAGTATTTT
-	TRBV4-1	TRBJ1-5	-	CASSQVNRREQPQHF	TGCGCCAGCAGCCAAGTTAACAGGAGGGAACAGCCCCAGCATTTT
-	TRBV19	TRBJ2-5	-	CASSMGGGPQETQYF	TGTGCCAGTAGTATGGGTGGGGGCCCACAAGAGACCCAGTACTTC
TRBD2	TRBV2	TRBJ2-2	-	CARSGSGTGELFF	TGTGCCAGAAGCGGGAGTGGGACCGGGGAGCTGTTTTTT